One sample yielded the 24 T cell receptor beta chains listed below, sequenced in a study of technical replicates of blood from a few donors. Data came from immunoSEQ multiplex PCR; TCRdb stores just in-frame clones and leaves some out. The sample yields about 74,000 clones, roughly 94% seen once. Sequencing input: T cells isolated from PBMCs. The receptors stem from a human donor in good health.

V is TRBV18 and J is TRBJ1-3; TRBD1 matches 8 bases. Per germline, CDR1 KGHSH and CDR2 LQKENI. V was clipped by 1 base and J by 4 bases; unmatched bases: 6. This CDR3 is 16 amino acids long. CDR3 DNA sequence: TGTGCCAGCTCACCACTGGACAGGGTCTCAGGAAACACCATATATTTT. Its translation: CASSPLDRVSGNTIYF. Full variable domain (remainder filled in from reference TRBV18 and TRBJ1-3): NAGVMQNPRHLVRRRGQEARLRCSPMKGHSHVYWYRQLPEEGLKFMVYLQKENIIDESGMPKERFSAEFPKEGPSILRIQQVVRGDSAAYFCASSPLDRVSGNTIYFGEGSWLTVV.

CDR3 protein: CASSEAHRTTAEKLFF. The CDR3 nucleotides read TGTGCCAGCAGTGAAGCCCATCGGACGACAGCTGAAAAACTGTTTTTT. The chain joins TRBV2 to TRBJ1-4, with D possibly matching TRBD1 (5 bases). Deletions cut 0 bases from V and 7 bases from J, with 15 bases between. There are 16 residues in the CDR3. Per germline, CDR1 SNHLY and CDR2 FYNNEI.

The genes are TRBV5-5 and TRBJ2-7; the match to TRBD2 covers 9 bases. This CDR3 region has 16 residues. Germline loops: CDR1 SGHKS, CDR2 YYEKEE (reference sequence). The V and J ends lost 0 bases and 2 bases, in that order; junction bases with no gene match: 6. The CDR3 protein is CASSLGASGEAYEQYF. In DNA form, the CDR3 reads TGTGCCAGCAGCTTGGGGGCTAGCGGGGAGGCCTACGAGCAGTACTTC.

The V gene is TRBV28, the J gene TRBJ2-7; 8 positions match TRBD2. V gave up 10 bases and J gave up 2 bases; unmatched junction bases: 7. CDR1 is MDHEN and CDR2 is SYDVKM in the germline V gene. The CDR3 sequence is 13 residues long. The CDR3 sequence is CATTAGVTYEQYF. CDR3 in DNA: TGTGCCACCACAGCGGGAGTAACCTACGAGCAGTACTTC.

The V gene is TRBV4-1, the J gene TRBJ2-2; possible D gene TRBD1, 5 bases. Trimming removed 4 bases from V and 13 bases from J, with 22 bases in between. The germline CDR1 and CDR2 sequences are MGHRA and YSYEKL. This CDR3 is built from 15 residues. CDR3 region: CASSLSDTYLLGLFF. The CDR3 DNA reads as TGCGCCAGCAGCCTATCGGACACCTACCTTTTGGGGCTGTTTTTT.

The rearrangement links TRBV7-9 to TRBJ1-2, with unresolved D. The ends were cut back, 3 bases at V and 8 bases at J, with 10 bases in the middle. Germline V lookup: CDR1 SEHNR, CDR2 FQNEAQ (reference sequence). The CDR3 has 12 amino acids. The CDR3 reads CASSFSGGGYTF. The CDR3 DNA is TGTGCCAGCAGCTTTTCGGGTGGGGGCTACACCTTC. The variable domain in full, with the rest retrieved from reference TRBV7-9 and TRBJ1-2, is DTGVSQNPRHKITKRGQNVTFRCDPISEHNRLYWYRQTLGQGPEFLTYFQNEAQLEKSRLLSDRFSAERPKGSFSTLEIQRTEQGDSAMYLCASSFSGGGYTFGSGTRLTVV.

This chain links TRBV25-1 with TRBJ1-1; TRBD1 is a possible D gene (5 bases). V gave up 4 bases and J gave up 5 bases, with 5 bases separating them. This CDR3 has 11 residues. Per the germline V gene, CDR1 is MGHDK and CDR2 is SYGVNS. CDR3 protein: CASSAGTEAFF. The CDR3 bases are TGTGCCAGCAGTGCAGGGACTGAAGCTTTCTTT.

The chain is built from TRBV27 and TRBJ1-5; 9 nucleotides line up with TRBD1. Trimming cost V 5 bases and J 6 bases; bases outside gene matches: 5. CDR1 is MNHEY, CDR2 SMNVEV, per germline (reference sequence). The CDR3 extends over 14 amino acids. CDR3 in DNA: TGTGCCAGCAGTGCACAGGGGGCGAGTCAGCCCCAGCATTTT. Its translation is CASSAQGASQPQHF.

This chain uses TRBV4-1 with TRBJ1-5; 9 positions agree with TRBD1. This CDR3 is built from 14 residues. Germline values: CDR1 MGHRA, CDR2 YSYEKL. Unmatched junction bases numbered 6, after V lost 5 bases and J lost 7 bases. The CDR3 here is CASSEGTGQQPQHF. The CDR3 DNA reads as TGCGCCAGCAGCGAAGGGACAGGGCAGCAGCCCCAGCATTTT.

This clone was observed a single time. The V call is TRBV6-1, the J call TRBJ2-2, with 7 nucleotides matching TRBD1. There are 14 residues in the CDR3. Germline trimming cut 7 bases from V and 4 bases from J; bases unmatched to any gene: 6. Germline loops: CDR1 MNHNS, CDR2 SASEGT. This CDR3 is CASTRDSATGELFF. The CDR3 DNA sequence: TGTGCCAGCACTCGGGACAGTGCCACCGGGGAGCTGTTTTTT.

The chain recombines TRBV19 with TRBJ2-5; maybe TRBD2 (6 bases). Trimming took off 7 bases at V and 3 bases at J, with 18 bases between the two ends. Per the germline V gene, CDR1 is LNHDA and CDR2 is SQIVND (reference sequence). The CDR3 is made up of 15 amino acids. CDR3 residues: CASTRGKSSKETQYF. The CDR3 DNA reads TGTGCCAGTACCCGCGGGAAATCTAGCAAAGAGACCCAGTACTTC. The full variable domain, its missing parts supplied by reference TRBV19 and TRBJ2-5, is DGGITQSPKYLFRKEGQNVTLSCEQNLNHDAMYWYRQDPGQGLRLIYYSQIVNDFQKGDIAEGYSVSREKKESFPLTVTSAQKNPTAFYLCASTRGKSSKETQYFGPGTRLLVL.

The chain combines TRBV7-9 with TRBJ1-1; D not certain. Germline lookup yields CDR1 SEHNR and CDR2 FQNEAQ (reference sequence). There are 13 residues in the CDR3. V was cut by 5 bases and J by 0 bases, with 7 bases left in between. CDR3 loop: CASSPTVNTEAFF. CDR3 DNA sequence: TGTGCCAGCAGCCCAACAGTGAACACTGAAGCTTTCTTT.

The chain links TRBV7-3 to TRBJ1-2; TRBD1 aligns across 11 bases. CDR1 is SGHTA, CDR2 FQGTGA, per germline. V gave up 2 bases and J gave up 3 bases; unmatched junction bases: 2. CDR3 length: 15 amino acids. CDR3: CASSLGQGAHYGYTF. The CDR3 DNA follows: TGTGCCAGCAGCTTAGGACAGGGGGCACACTATGGCTACACCTTC.

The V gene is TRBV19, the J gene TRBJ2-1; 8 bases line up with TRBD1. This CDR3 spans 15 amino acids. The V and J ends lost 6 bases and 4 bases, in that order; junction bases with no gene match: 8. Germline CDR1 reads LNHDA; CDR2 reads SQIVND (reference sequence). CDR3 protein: CASRVNRGVYNEQFF. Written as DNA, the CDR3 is TGTGCCAGTAGGGTAAACAGGGGGGTGTACAATGAGCAGTTCTTC.

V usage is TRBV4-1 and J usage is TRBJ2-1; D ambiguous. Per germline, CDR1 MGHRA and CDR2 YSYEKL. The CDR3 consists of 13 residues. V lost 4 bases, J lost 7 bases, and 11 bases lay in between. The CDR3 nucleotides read TGCGCCAGCAGCCCGGAACGGGTGAATGAGCAGTTCTTC. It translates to CASSPERVNEQFF.

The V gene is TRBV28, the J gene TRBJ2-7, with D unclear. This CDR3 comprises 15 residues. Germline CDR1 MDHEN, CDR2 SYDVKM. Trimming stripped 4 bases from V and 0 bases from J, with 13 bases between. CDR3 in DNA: TGTGCCAGCAGTTCGAGAGCGCTAAACTCCTACGAGCAGTACTTC. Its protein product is CASSSRALNSYEQYF.

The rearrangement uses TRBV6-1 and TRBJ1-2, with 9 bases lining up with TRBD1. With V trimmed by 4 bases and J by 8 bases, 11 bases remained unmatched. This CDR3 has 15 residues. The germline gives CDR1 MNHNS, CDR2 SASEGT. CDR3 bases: TGTGCCAGCAGTGTCCCGGGACAGGGAGTTAGAGGCTACACCTTC. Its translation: CASSVPGQGVRGYTF.

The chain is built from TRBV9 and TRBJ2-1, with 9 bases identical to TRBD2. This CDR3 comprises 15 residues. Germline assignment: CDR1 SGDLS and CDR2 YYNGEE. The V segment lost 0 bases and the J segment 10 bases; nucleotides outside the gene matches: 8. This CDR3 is CASSVGLAGLGEQFF. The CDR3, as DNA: TGTGCCAGCAGCGTAGGGCTAGCGGGACTCGGGGAGCAGTTCTTC.

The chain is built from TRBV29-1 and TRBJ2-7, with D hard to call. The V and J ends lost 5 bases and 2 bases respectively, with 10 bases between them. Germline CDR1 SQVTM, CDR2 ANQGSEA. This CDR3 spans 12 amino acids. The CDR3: CSVSQQPYEQYF. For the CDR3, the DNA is TGCAGCGTTAGTCAACAGCCCTACGAGCAGTACTTC.

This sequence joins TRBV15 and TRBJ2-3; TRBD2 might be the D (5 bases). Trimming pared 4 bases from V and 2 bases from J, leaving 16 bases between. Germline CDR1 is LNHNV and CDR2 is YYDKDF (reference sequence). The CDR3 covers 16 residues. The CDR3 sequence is CATSNPTGKDTDTQYF. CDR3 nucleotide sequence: TGTGCCACCAGCAACCCGACCGGGAAGGACACAGATACGCAGTATTTT.

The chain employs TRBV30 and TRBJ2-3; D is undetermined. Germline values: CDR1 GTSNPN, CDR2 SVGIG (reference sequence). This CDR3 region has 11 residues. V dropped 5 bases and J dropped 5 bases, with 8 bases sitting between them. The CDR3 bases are TGTGCCTGGGGGTCGGGAGATACGCAGTATTTT. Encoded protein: CAWGSGDTQYF.

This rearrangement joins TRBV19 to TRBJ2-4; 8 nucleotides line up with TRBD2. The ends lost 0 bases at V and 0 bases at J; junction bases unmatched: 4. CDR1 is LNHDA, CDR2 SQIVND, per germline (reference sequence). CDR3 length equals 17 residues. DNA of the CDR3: TGTGCCAGTAGTATAGAGGTGGCGGGAGGAGCCAAAAACATTCAGTACTTC. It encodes CASSIEVAGGAKNIQYF.

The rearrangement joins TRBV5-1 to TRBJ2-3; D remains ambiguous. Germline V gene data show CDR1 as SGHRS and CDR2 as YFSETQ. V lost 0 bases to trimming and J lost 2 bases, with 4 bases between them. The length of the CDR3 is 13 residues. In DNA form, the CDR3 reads TGCGCCAGCAGCTTGGGAGACACAGATACGCAGTATTTT. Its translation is CASSLGDTDTQYF.

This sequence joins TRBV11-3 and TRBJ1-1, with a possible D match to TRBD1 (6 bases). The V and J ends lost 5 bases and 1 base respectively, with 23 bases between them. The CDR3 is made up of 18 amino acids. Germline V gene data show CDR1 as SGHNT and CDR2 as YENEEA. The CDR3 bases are TGTGCCAGCAGCGCCGGCGGACAGATATTCATACAGAACACTGAAGCTTTCTTT. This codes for CASSAGGQIFIQNTEAFF.